The source of this T cell receptor beta chain is a study of cytomegalovirus exposure and HLA in healthy donors. Study-wide findings and caveats: Association of a missense DCLRE1C variant with TCR beta V- and J-gene trimming was reported in a later analysis.

Primers: 60 Vbeta forward and 13 Jbeta reverse. Sequenced by immunoSEQ multiplex PCR; TCRdb stores in-frame clones only, minus some. The sample consists of over 150,000 clones, 76% of them appearing once. Of note for this clone: Its antigen is undetermined.

V dropped 6 bases and J dropped 6; count of bases not matched to a gene: 4. From germline, CDR1 is MDHEN and CDR2 SYDVKM. The CDR3 totals 15 residues. The source of this sequence is a man between 60 and 75 years old in good health and CMV-seronegative. This sequence joins TRBV28 and TRBJ2-1; TRBD2 agrees at 14 bases. Sequenced input: PBMCs. CDR3 coding DNA: TGTGCCAGCAGCCAAGGGACTAGCGGGGGCAATGAGCAGTTCTTC. This gives the protein CASSQGTSGGNEQFF.